The 6 T cell receptor beta chains below were found in one sample sequenced in a study of Ad26.COV2.S vaccination and SARS-CoV-2 variants. Treatment given: some 19 received Ad26.COV2.S at low or high dose, single or two shots; 5 received placebo; per-sample allocation not given. Vaccine and placebo recipients were sampled on day 63 after the first injection. TCRdb's copy holds only in-frame clones and misses some; the assay was immunoSEQ multiplex PCR. The table has roughly 300,000 clones, roughly nine tenths seen once. Sequences were derived from peripheral blood, sampled in a trial of Ad26.COV2.S vaccine versus placebo. The receptors stem from a person aged 18-60 years who received the Ad26.COV2.S COVID-19 vaccine or a placebo.

The gene calls are TRBV14 and TRBJ2-1; D is uncertain. Germline V CDR1 and CDR2: SGHDN, FVKESK. The CDR3 covers 15 residues. Between the trimmed V and J ends, which lost 2 bases and 3 bases, there was a span of 11 bases. In DNA form, the CDR3 reads TGTGCCAGCAGCCAATACCGAGGAGACTACAATGAGCAGTTCTTC. Encoded protein: CASSQYRGDYNEQFF.

The rearrangement links TRBV30 to TRBJ1-5; a possible D gene is TRBD1 (5 bases). This CDR3 spans 15 amino acids. Trimming cost V 1 base and J 6 bases, with 16 bases left between them. The germline CDR1 and CDR2 sequences are GTSNPN and SVGIG (reference sequence). The CDR3 is CAWSEGSFLGQPQHF. CDR3 DNA sequence: TGTGCCTGGAGTGAGGGGTCTTTTCTGGGTCAGCCCCAGCATTTT.

The chain combines TRBV27 with TRBJ2-3; TRBD2 matches 7 bases. The V and J ends lost 6 bases and 0 bases, in that order; junction bases with no gene match: 9. CDR3 length: 16 amino acids. Germline V gene data show CDR1 as MNHEY and CDR2 as SMNVEV (reference sequence). The CDR3 sequence: CASSRRLATSTDTQYF. The CDR3 bases are TGTGCCAGCAGCCGCCGACTAGCTACTAGCACAGATACGCAGTATTTT.

This sequence joins TRBV11-2 and TRBJ2-1; D is tentatively TRBD1 or TRBD2 (5 bases each). V was cut by 1 base and J by 2 bases, with 12 bases left in between. CDR1 and CDR2 (germline): SGHAT, FQNNGV. The CDR3 extends over 16 amino acids. The CDR3: CASSLGGTATYNEQFF. The CDR3 region has the DNA TGTGCCAGCAGCTTAGGAGGGACCGCAACCTACAATGAGCAGTTCTTC.

The chain employs TRBV9 and TRBJ1-4; no definite D call. CDR3 length: 15 residues. With 0 bases removed from V and 4 bases from J, the gap between germline ends came to 10 bases. Germline V gene lookup returns CDR1 SGDLS and CDR2 YYNGEE. CDR3 coding DNA: TGTGCCAGCAGCGTAGTGGCAGATTATAATGAAAAACTGTTTTTT. Its translation: CASSVVADYNEKLFF.

The J gene is TRBJ2-7, the V gene TRBV7-8; 7 bases map to TRBD2. This CDR3 contains 15 residues. Germline CDR1 and CDR2: SGHVS and FQNEAQ. V trimming: 2 bases; J trimming: 2 bases; junction bases outside the gene matches: 6. The CDR3 region is CASSLLRGGAYEQYF. CDR3 sequence (DNA): TGTGCCAGCAGCTTACTGAGGGGAGGGGCCTACGAGCAGTACTTC. Full variable domain (rest looked up from reference TRBV7-8 and TRBJ2-7): GAGVSQSPRYKVAKRGQDVALRCDPISGHVSLFWYQQALGQGPEFLTYFQNEAQLDKSGLPSDRFFAERPEGSVSTLKIQRTQQEDSAVYLCASSLLRGGAYEQYFGPGTRLTVT.